This T cell receptor (beta chain) was sequenced for a study of blood T cells in healthy people across ages (dated by TCRdb to 2015 to 2017). Background for the entire study: In model experiments, template switching captured about one uniquely barcoded TCR beta cDNA molecule for every two T cells. Donors were grouped into four age groups: young (average about 15 years), middle-aged (approximately 41), aged (approximately 67) and long-lived (approximately 75). To avoid experimental bias, donors of different ages were spread randomly across the sequencing lanes. Age-related changes in TCR beta repertoire diversity were measured in the study by deep sequencing normalized with unique cDNA molecular identifiers. The study analyzed two additional independent replicas of 1 million unique cDNA reads from the same blood draw for two donors, one aged 18 to 30 and one aged 80 or older. Summary of the overall study and its limitations: Compared with the aged group, the long-lived group had more naive CD4+ T cells, fewer expanded clones and increased TCR diversity, suggesting age selection. A strong correlation was found between observed TCR beta diversity and the percentage of naive T cells measured by flow cytometry. Since profiling was done on bulk unsorted PBMCs, naive and antigen-experienced compartments could not be conclusively compared. Donor CMV infection status was unknown, potentially confounding age-related changes in expanded clonotypes. Total diversity estimates from one million sequenced T cells were considered lower bounds and underestimates. Observed TCR beta diversity per million T cells fell roughly linearly with age, and a significant reduction was already apparent by age around 40.

Worth noting for this clonotype: The target of this receptor is not known. Base qualities are missing; no much larger clone stands one base away.

From its cysteine to its phenylalanine, the CDR3 spans 15 amino acids. CDR3 DNA is the only sequence kept; it has 45 bases, read in frame from the first base. V loses 3 bases of germline sequence and J loses 7 bases, and the interval between the two ends is 13 bases. Reading the germline V gene gives CDR1 SGHVS and CDR2 FQNEAQ. Receptor amplification or capture employed 5' RACE. TCRdb lists the instrument as Illumina HiSeq 2500. A second PCR of roughly 7 to 12 cycles was performed with a sample-barcoded 5' primer and a J-beta primer mix. A template-switch 5' adaptor carrying 12 random nucleotides introduced a unique molecular identifier onto each TCR beta cDNA molecule. Each sample yielded at least 2.5 million CDR3-containing paired-end reads. First-strand cDNA synthesis was performed from all RNA using the Mint cDNA synthesis kit, with priming by a TRBC-specific oligonucleotide. All cDNA was treated with uracil-DNA glycosylase and then went through a first 18-cycle PCR with the universal primers M1SS and BC2_uni_R. Processing in the source paper ran as follows. For normalization, 1 million high-quality reads, each with a distinct molecular identifier, were randomly selected from each sample. Reads sharing molecular identifiers were discarded rather than binned into consensus sequences. MiTCR, run with a Q25 quality threshold and the strictest error-elimination algorithm, handled CDR3 identification, clonotype clustering and error correction. A nonparametric unseen species model with Euler transformation was used to estimate a lower bound on total TCR beta diversity. TCRdb reprocessing: public reads trimmed at Q25 with fastp, clones called with MiXCR, in-frame beta chains kept. Entries that share a CDR3 protein sequence are merged under the most common genes and DNA. TCRdb assigned the V and J calls; the authors' analysis was not used. The sample table contains 2 million or so distinct CDR3 sequences; only one count was recorded for 49% of them. The top ten clonotypes cover roughly 2.1% of the sample.

Donors were 39 systemically healthy Caucasian individuals from Russia aged roughly 6 to 90 years. Each donor gave around 9.5 milliliters of peripheral blood, collected into EDTA-treated Vacutainer tubes. PBMCs were isolated by Ficoll-Paque density-gradient centrifugation, with at least 6 million obtained per sample. Trizol reagent was used to extract total RNA from PBMCs, with at least 6 micrograms per sample. The percentages of naive CD45RAhigh/CD27high T cells were determined by flow cytometry on a PBMC aliquot from every donor. This TCR derives from a woman in her 40s in good health. What was sequenced was blood. This chain is built from TRBV7-8 and TRBJ1-6, with TRBD1 perhaps the D gene, on 5 matching bases. The CDR3 protein: CASSFSAGPNSPLHF. Here is the DNA: TGTGCCAGCAGCTTTTCGGCAGGGCCCAATTCACCCCTCCACTTT.